The present T cell receptor (beta chain) was sequenced within a study of a mutant IDH1 vaccine in newly diagnosed glioma. Study-level information: Eight vaccine doses were administered to patients at weeks 1, 3, 5, 7, 11, 15, 19 and 23. Treated patients comprised around 62% males and roughly 40% females, mean age roughly 37 years. Pretreatment consisted of radiotherapy, temozolomide, or both, with most receiving both. Points from the study as a whole: Changes in the top peripheral T cell clonotypes seemingly had no bearing on pseudoprogression.

Regarding this clone: Its antigen is currently unknown.

Described time point: week 5, during vaccination. In every dose of vaccine, 300 ug of mutant IDH1 20-mer peptide was given alongside topical imiquimod. V was trimmed by 0 bases and J by 4 bases, leaving 10 bases between them. CDR1 and CDR2 from the germline V gene are SGHRS and YFSETQ. This CDR3 region has 15 residues. This table comes from immunoSEQ multiplex PCR, and its TCRdb copy is limited to in-frame clones, with some not included. The table has about 58,000 clones, about 86% seen once. The V call is TRBV5-1, the J call TRBJ2-2; TRBD1 might be the D (6 bases). The TCR comes from a woman aged 45 to 65 with glioma. The sample in question was PBMCs, obtained from a glioma patient whose treatment included an IDH1 peptide vaccine. The CDR3: CASSLGGHLTGELFF. CDR3 in DNA: TGCGCCAGCAGCTTGGGGGGACACCTCACCGGGGAGCTGTTTTTT.